This entry lists 10 T cell receptor beta chains sequenced from one sample in a study of beta chain features in type 1 diabetes. Of the isolated RNA, all was reverse transcribed, and so the sequenced material was expressed TCRB transcripts. Assay: immunoSEQ multiplex PCR; the TCRdb copy retains only in-frame clones and omits some. The sample includes about 120,000 clones, around 15% of them seen just once. Points from the study as a whole: Type 1 diabetes patients had TCRB CDR3s that were shorter (moderately but significantly so) in all four CD4+ subsets.

These receptors have no known antigen. Material: central memory CD4+ T cells from blood. Receptors were obtained from a man between 18 and 35 years old with type 1 diabetes.

CDR3: CASSPSPGGNEKLFF. CDR3 nucleotides: TGTGCCAGCAGCCCCTCCCCAGGGGGAAATGAAAAACTGTTTTTT. The V gene is TRBV7-6, the J gene TRBJ1-4; TRBD1 matches 7 bases. CDR3 size: 15 residues. V trimming: 5 bases; J trimming: 5 bases; junction bases outside the gene matches: 8. CDR1 and CDR2 (germline): SGHVS, FNYEAQ. The full variable domain, with the rest looked up from reference TRBV7-6 and TRBJ1-4, is GAGVSQSPRYKVTKRGQDVALRCDPISGHVSLYWYRQALGQGPEFLTYFNYEAQQDKSGLPNDRFSAERPEGSISTLTIQRTEQRDSAMYRCASSPSPGGNEKLFFGSGTQLSVL.

This clone was counted only a few times. This rearrangement joins TRBV28 to TRBJ1-4; TRBD1 might be the D (5 bases). Trimming took off 8 bases at V and 6 bases at J, with 16 bases between the two ends. Germline CDR1 is MDHEN and CDR2 is SYDVKM. The CDR3 runs 14 residues. CDR3 amino acids: CASGRQIADEKLFF. The CDR3 DNA sequence: TGTGCCAGCGGGCGACAGATCGCAGATGAAAAACTGTTTTTT. The full variable domain, in which reference TRBV28 and TRBJ1-4 provide the parts outside the CDR3, is DVKVTQSSRYLVKRTGEKVFLECVQDMDHENMFWYRQDPGLGLRLIYFSYDVKMKEKGDIPEGYSVSREKKERFSLILESASTNQTSMYLCASGRQIADEKLFFGSGTQLSVL.

On this clone itself: A much larger clonotype is one base distant, so this may be a read error. The chain uses TRBV25-1 and TRBJ2-7; 7 nucleotides align to TRBD2. Unmatched junction bases numbered 14, after V lost 3 bases and J lost 6 bases. The CDR3 consists of 16 residues. The V gene's germline CDR1 is MGHDK and CDR2 SYGVNS. The CDR3 reads CASSEIGAGKGREQYF. The CDR3 coding sequence is TGTGCCAGCAGTGAGATCGGAGCGGGAAAGGGGCGCGAGCAGTACTTC.

The V and J genes are TRBV15 and TRBJ1-6; no clear D. Per the germline V gene, CDR1 is LNHNV and CDR2 is YYDKDF (reference sequence). The CDR3 totals 14 residues. The V gene lost 0 bases and the J gene lost 7 bases, with 7 bases spanning the gap. CDR3 sequence reads: CATSRDGLNSPLHF. CDR3 DNA: TGTGCCACCAGCAGAGATGGTCTAAATTCACCCCTCCACTTT. The full variable domain, in which reference TRBV15 and TRBJ1-6 provide the parts outside the CDR3, is DAMVIQNPRYQVTQFGKPVTLSCSQTLNHNVMYWYQQKSSQAPKLLFHYYDKDFNNEADTPDNFQSRRPNTSFCFLDIRSPGLGDTAMYLCATSRDGLNSPLHFGNGTRLTVT.

The chain has TRBV2 and TRBJ1-5; no definite D call. Trimming stripped 3 bases from V and 6 bases from J, with 9 bases between. Germline-derived CDR1 and CDR2 are SNHLY and FYNNEI. The CDR3 is 13 amino acids. CDR3 sequence: CASSEGNRQPQHF. The DNA of the CDR3 is TGTGCCAGCAGTGAGGGGAATCGTCAGCCCCAGCATTTT.

The chain combines TRBV5-6 with TRBJ2-1, with 10 positions matching TRBD1. The CDR3 runs to 14 residues. V was pared by 4 bases and J by 10 bases, with 8 bases of the junction left unmatched. Per the germline V gene, CDR1 is SGHDT and CDR2 is YYEEEE. The CDR3 sequence is CASSPGQGVGEQFF. The CDR3 coding sequence is TGTGCCAGCAGCCCCGGACAGGGGGTTGGCGAGCAGTTCTTC.

V and J are TRBV6-6 and TRBJ1-2; D not certain. The CDR3 length is 13 residues. The V gene lost 5 bases and the J gene lost 7 bases, with 14 bases spanning the gap. The germline V gene encodes CDR1 MNHNY and CDR2 SVGAGI (reference sequence). The CDR3 reads CASSPWPMGGYTF. In nucleotides, the CDR3 is TGTGCCAGCAGTCCCTGGCCCATGGGTGGCTACACCTTC.

This clone was seen a few times. The chain is built from TRBV15 and TRBJ1-5, with TRBD1 identical over 7 bases. The CDR3 length is 17 residues. Germline loops: CDR1 LNHNV, CDR2 YYDKDF (reference sequence). The V and J ends lost 1 base and 6 bases, in that order; junction bases with no gene match: 12. DNA for the CDR3: TGTGCCACCAGCAGAGCCCCCCGACAGGGCTCGGGTCAGCCCCAGCATTTT. This translates into CATSRAPRQGSGQPQHF.

This clone was picked up many times. This chain uses TRBV19 with TRBJ2-7; D is possibly TRBD2 (5 bases). Trimming took off 3 bases at V and 4 bases at J, with 7 bases between the two ends. This CDR3 is built from 12 residues. Germline V CDR1 and CDR2: LNHDA, SQIVND (reference sequence). CDR3 region: CASSIGKYEQYF. The CDR3 region has the DNA TGTGCCAGTAGTATCGGGAAATACGAGCAGTACTTC.

This chain joins TRBV29-1 and TRBJ1-2, with D uncertain. CDR3 size: 10 residues. Germline values: CDR1 SQVTM, CDR2 ANQGSEA. Trimming cost V 7 bases and J 6 bases, with 9 bases left between them. The CDR3, as DNA: TGCAGCGCCCTCGCGGATGGCTACACCTTC. It specifies CSALADGYTF.